Below, one T cell receptor (beta chain) is given with its context. Its specificity is not known. Of the isolated RNA, all was reverse transcribed, and so the sequenced material was expressed TCRB transcripts. Sequencing used immunoSEQ multiplex PCR; TCRdb keeps in-frame clones, though not all of them. The data contain under 90,000 clones, under 35% of them singletons. The CDR3 runs 13 residues. With V trimmed by 10 bases and J by 7 bases, 6 bases remained unmatched. Germline V lookup: CDR1 SNHLY, CDR2 FYNNEI. The data were taken from a study of beta chain features in type 1 diabetes. General study results and limits: For patients, the naive, central memory and Treg TCRB repertoires appeared more alike than for healthy donors.

The sample comprised stem cell memory CD4+ T cells from blood. The receptor's source is a woman aged 18-30 years in good health. V usage is TRBV2 and J usage is TRBJ1-5; 11 nucleotides match TRBD1. CDR3 DNA: TGTGCCACCGGACAGGGGGCTTGGCAGCCCCAGCATTTT. It yields the protein CATGQGAWQPQHF. Supplemented by reference TRBV2 and TRBJ1-5, the full variable domain reads EPEVTQTPSHQVTQMGQEVILRCVPISNHLYFYWYRQILGQKVEFLVSFYNNEISEKSEIFDDQFSVERPDGSNFTLKIRSTKLEDSAMYFCATGQGAWQPQHFGDGTRLSIL.